Following are 2 T cell receptor beta chains from one sample sequenced in a study of blood T cell repertoires in COVID-19. Sequencing used immunoSEQ multiplex PCR; TCRdb keeps in-frame clones, though not all of them. This table holds some 140,000 clones, about 81% found once. Material: peripheral blood. The source is a woman older than 75 with acute or convalescent COVID-19.

J is TRBJ1-3 and V is TRBV21-1; TRBD1, the D gene given by the table, was not confirmed from the DNA. TRBV21-1 is flagged as a pseudogene. The CDR3 is made up of 17 amino acids. The CDR3, as DNA: TGTGCCAGCAGCAAAGTTTGGGCAGGGGGTTTAGGAAACACCATATATTTT. It is translated as CASSKVWAGGLGNTIYF.

This chain connects TRBV9 to TRBJ2-7; 7 positions match TRBD2. This CDR3 has 14 amino acids. V shed 0 bases, J shed 2 bases, and the junction held 2 bases outside the gene matches. The V gene's germline CDR1 is SGDLS and CDR2 YYNGEE. The CDR3: CASSVGGSPYEQYF. CDR3 sequence (DNA): TGTGCCAGCAGCGTAGGCGGGAGTCCCTACGAGCAGTACTTC.